These 19 T cell receptor beta chains share one sample of origin, sequenced in a study of CD8+ T cells in alopecia areata (dated by TCRdb to between 2017 and 2018). The library was generated by the immunoSEQ multiplex PCR assay. RNA was extracted from all samples and reverse transcribed into cDNA as template for TCR sequencing. TCRdb took this table from immuneACCESS and kept in-frame rearrangements with V and J called. Such tables lack part of the clones; where checked against another copy, unresolved V genes explain under half of the gap, and the rest is unexplained. Recorded for this sample are some 190,000 clones; approximately 67% of them occurred a single time. Roughly 1.2% of the sample lies in the top ten. Sample treatment or condition, as interpreted from the label and publication: oral pan-JAK inhibitor, 5-10 mg twice daily. Sequenced here: CD4+ T cells sorted from blood, sampled at approximately week 45, from a patient treated with tofacitinib. These receptors all come from a human donor with alopecia areata.

The chain is built from TRBV25-1 and TRBJ1-2; tentatively, D is TRBD1 (5 bases). The CDR3 covers 13 residues. The V and J ends lost 3 bases and 5 bases respectively, with 10 bases between them. Germline V lookup: CDR1 MGHDK, CDR2 SYGVNS. As DNA, the CDR3 is TGTGCCAGCAGTGACTCGACAGATTATGGCTACACCTTC. As protein: CASSDSTDYGYTF.

The chain combines TRBV30 with TRBJ1-2; tentative D call: TRBD1 (6 bases). Germline values: CDR1 GTSNPN, CDR2 SVGIG (reference sequence). V was trimmed by 4 bases and J by 0 bases, leaving 12 bases between them. CDR3 size: 14 residues. CDR3 nucleotide sequence: TGTGCCTGGACCAGGACAGCAGCTAACTATGGCTACACCTTC. Translating it yields CAWTRTAANYGYTF.

The chain joins TRBV6-4 to TRBJ2-1, with 9 bases that match TRBD2. The germline gives CDR1 MRHNA, CDR2 SNTAGT. V lost 2 bases to trimming and J lost 10 bases; unmatched junction nucleotides: 6. CDR3 length: 14 residues. The CDR3 DNA reads TGTGCCAGCAGTGACCAGACAGCGGGGGGCGAGCAGTTCTTC. It encodes CASSDQTAGGEQFF.

The chain joins TRBV5-1 to TRBJ2-7; D is undetermined. Germline values: CDR1 SGHRS, CDR2 YFSETQ. This CDR3 contains 12 residues. With 5 bases removed from V and 5 bases from J, the gap between germline ends came to 11 bases. Here the CDR3 DNA reads TGCGCCAGCAGTATAGGGTCCAACGAGCAGTACTTC. As protein: CASSIGSNEQYF.

This clone has only one observation. The CDR3, as DNA: TGTGCCAGCAGCGCTATCGCCGGCCGCAATGAGCAGTTCTTC. Encoded protein: CASSAIAGRNEQFF. This chain connects TRBV11-2 to TRBJ2-1; no reliable D call. Germline-derived CDR1 and CDR2 are SGHAT and FQNNGV. CDR3 length: 14 amino acids. Trimming cost V 5 bases and J 6 bases, with 14 bases left between them.

The V gene is TRBV29-1, the J gene TRBJ1-1, with a weak D call TRBD1 (6 bases). The CDR3 contains 12 residues. The V and J ends lost 3 bases and 5 bases respectively, with 10 bases between them. Per germline, CDR1 SQVTM and CDR2 ANQGSEA. The CDR3, as DNA: TGCAGCGTTGATCAGGGGCCGACTGAAGCTTTCTTT. Amino acid sequence: CSVDQGPTEAFF.

The genes are TRBV7-2 and TRBJ2-7; 8 bases are shared with TRBD1. V lost 5 bases to trimming and J lost 0 bases; unmatched junction nucleotides: 9. This CDR3 comprises 16 residues. Germline-derived CDR1 and CDR2 are SGHTA and FQGNSA. This CDR3 reads CASSGQGGTSSYEQYF. CDR3 sequence (DNA): TGTGCCAGCAGCGGACAGGGAGGAACCTCCTCCTACGAGCAGTACTTC. The whole variable domain, remainder taken from reference TRBV7-2 and TRBJ2-7, is GAGVSQSPSNKVTEKGKDVELRCDPISGHTALYWYRQSLGQGLEFLIYFQGNSAPDKSGLPSDRFSAERTGGSVSTLTIQRTQQEDSAVYLCASSGQGGTSSYEQYFGPGTRLTVT.

The chain joins TRBV11-3 to TRBJ1-1; the D gene is possibly TRBD1 (5 bases). CDR3 length: 13 residues. Germline CDR1 reads SGHNT; CDR2 reads YENEEA. V lost 2 bases and J 5 bases, leaving 9 bases between the germline ends. In DNA form, the CDR3 reads TGTGCCAGCAGCTTACAGGGTGGTACTGAAGCTTTCTTT. Translation: CASSLQGGTEAFF.

The J gene is TRBJ2-4, the V gene TRBV7-2, with 7 bases lining up with TRBD1. The CDR3 is 12 amino acids. Trimming cost V 1 base and J 13 bases; bases outside gene matches: 4. The germline V gene encodes CDR1 SGHTA and CDR2 FQGNSA. The CDR3 region has the DNA TGTGCCAGCAGCTTAGATTCGGACAGGCAGTACTTC. Amino acids: CASSLDSDRQYF.

This chain joins TRBV30 and TRBJ2-2; D uncertain. Germline V CDR1 and CDR2: GTSNPN, SVGIG (reference sequence). V was shortened by 0 bases and J by 5 bases, with 7 bases between the two germline ends. The CDR3 is made up of 13 amino acids. In DNA form, the CDR3 reads TGTGCCTGGAGTGTATATGAAACCGGGGAGCTGTTTTTT. Translation: CAWSVYETGELFF. The full variable domain, completed using reference TRBV30 and TRBJ2-2, is SQTIHQWPATLVQPVGSPLSLECTVEGTSNPNLYWYRQAAGRGLQLLFYSVGIGQISSEVPQNLSASRPQDRQFILSSKKLLLSDSGFYLCAWSVYETGELFFGEGSRLTVL.

The chain combines TRBV30 with TRBJ2-6; unclear D gene. CDR1 GTSNPN and CDR2 SVGIG come from the germline V gene (reference sequence). Between the trimmed V and J ends, which lost 3 bases and 0 bases, there was a span of 3 bases. The CDR3 consists of 13 residues. The CDR3 loop reads CAWRHSGANVLTF. As DNA, the CDR3 is TGTGCCTGGAGACACTCTGGGGCCAACGTCCTGACTTTC.

The chain carries TRBV10-2 and TRBJ1-5; unclear D gene. V was pared by 5 bases and J by 4 bases, with 12 bases between. Germline CDR1 is WSHSY and CDR2 is SAAADI. The CDR3 extends over 14 amino acids. CDR3 sequence: CASSRTDINQPQHF. As DNA, the CDR3 is TGCGCCAGCAGTCGCACAGACATAAATCAGCCCCAGCATTTT.

The chain has TRBV7-2 and TRBJ2-7, with D hard to call. This CDR3 spans 14 amino acids. V was shortened by 2 bases and J by 2 bases, with 10 bases between the two germline ends. Germline V gene sequence: CDR1 SGHTA, CDR2 FQGNSA. CDR3 DNA sequence: TGTGCCAGCAGCTTATTTCACGGAGCCTACGAGCAGTACTTC. As protein: CASSLFHGAYEQYF.

A word on this clone: At one end, the junction sequence differs from germline, possibly due to a read error. The CDR3 DNA reads TGTGCCAGCAGTGAAAGGGGCGGGGGGGCGACCGGGGAGCTGCTTTTT. Its protein is CASSERGGGATGELLF. The chain carries TRBV2 and TRBJ2-2; 9 bases line up with TRBD2. CDR3 length equals 16 residues. Germline values: CDR1 SNHLY, CDR2 FYNNEI.

J is TRBJ1-1 and V is TRBV6-6, with D unclear. The CDR3 is 13 residues long. Germline values: CDR1 MNHNY, CDR2 SVGAGI (reference sequence). The V gene lost 3 bases and the J gene lost 4 bases, with 9 bases spanning the gap. This CDR3 reads CASSYGLGTEAFF. CDR3 nucleotides: TGTGCCAGCAGTTATGGTCTCGGCACTGAAGCTTTCTTT.

The chain joins TRBV29-1 to TRBJ2-6; D is unresolved. Germline-derived CDR1 and CDR2 are SQVTM and ANQGSEA. This CDR3 is built from 15 residues. The V end was cut by 4 bases, the J end by 0 bases, with 10 bases between. DNA of the CDR3: TGCAGCGTTGCGTTGTGGAGCTCTGGGGCCAACGTCCTGACTTTC. This encodes CSVALWSSGANVLTF.

The rearrangement joins TRBV20-1 to TRBJ1-2, with D unresolved. V was pared by 0 bases and J by 7 bases, with 6 bases between. The CDR3 sequence is 11 residues long. Germline CDR1 DFQATT, CDR2 SNEGSKA (reference sequence). The CDR3 coding sequence is TGCAGTGCTAGAGATGATTTTGGCTACACCTTC. Protein: CSARDDFGYTF.

The chain couples TRBV11-2 to TRBJ2-1; TRBD2 aligns across 8 bases. The CDR3 has 16 residues. J gave up 6 bases and V 2 bases, and 9 bases lay outside the gene matches. CDR1 is SGHAT and CDR2 is FQNNGV in the germline V gene. The DNA of the CDR3 is TGTGCCAGCAGCTTACAACCCTCCGGGAGGGGCAATGAGCAGTTCTTC. Translated, it gives CASSLQPSGRGNEQFF.

The chain uses TRBV10-2 and TRBJ2-7, with TRBD2 matching 12 bases. The V segment lost 3 bases and the J segment 6 bases; nucleotides outside the gene matches: 12. The CDR3 spans 17 residues. Per the germline V gene, CDR1 is WSHSY and CDR2 is SAAADI. This CDR3 is CASSELAGGPAPGEQYF. In nucleotides, the CDR3 is TGCGCCAGCAGTGAACTAGCGGGGGGCCCGGCCCCGGGCGAGCAGTACTTC.